Listed here are 21 T cell receptor beta chains from one sample, sequenced in a study of cytotoxic CD8 clonotypes in ibrutinib-treated CLL listed by TCRdb under 2021. The time point label for this specimen denotes: about a year on ibrutinib. Library prep was done by the immunoSEQ multiplex PCR assay. TCRdb re-hosts the immuneACCESS table, in-frame sequences only. Its copies lack some clones; in the studies checked, an unresolved V gene accounts for under half of them, and the cause for the rest is not known. The sample contains 60,000 or so clones, approximately 54% of them found a single time. Roughly 15% of the sample is held by the ten biggest clonotypes. This material consisted of PBMCs, taken after 12 months of ibrutinib treatment. Receptors were obtained from a human donor with chronic lymphocytic leukemia.

The rearrangement joins TRBV21-1 to TRBJ1-5; TRBD1, the table's D call, lacks a check against the DNA. TRBV21-1 is reported as a pseudogene. This CDR3 contains 17 residues. CDR3 coding DNA: TGTGCCAGCAGTCTACATAGGGACAGGATGAGATATCAGCCCCAGCATTTT. This sequence encodes CASSLHRDRMRYQPQHF.

The rearrangement joins TRBV9 to TRBJ1-2, with a weak D call TRBD1 (5 bases). The V gene lost 3 bases and the J gene lost 7 bases, with 13 bases spanning the gap. The germline gives CDR1 SGDLS, CDR2 YYNGEE. The CDR3 length is 13 residues. CDR3 DNA: TGTGCCAGCAGCGCGCAGGGATCCGGTGGCTACACCTTC. This codes for CASSAQGSGGYTF.

This clone was found many times. The rearrangement links TRBV10-2 to TRBJ1-5; D not certain. Between the trimmed V and J ends, which lost 4 bases and 5 bases, there was a span of 9 bases. Per the germline V gene, CDR1 is WSHSY and CDR2 is SAAADI. CDR3 length: 13 amino acids. CDR3 DNA sequence: TGCGCCAGCAGTGTCAGGCTCGATCAGCCCCAGCATTTT. Encoded protein: CASSVRLDQPQHF.

The chain joins TRBV7-6 to TRBJ1-1; no clear D. Trimming stripped 4 bases from V and 11 bases from J, with 14 bases between. The germline CDR1 and CDR2 sequences are SGHVS and FNYEAQ. The CDR3 sequence is 12 residues long. The CDR3 coding sequence is TGTGCCAGCAGCTACGGCGGGGTTGAGGCTTTCTTT. It codes for CASSYGGVEAFF.

This chain joins TRBV28 and TRBJ2-1; 9 positions match TRBD1. This CDR3 spans 15 amino acids. V trimming: 6 bases; J trimming: 4 bases; junction bases outside the gene matches: 7. Germline CDR1 MDHEN, CDR2 SYDVKM. The CDR3 nucleotides read TGTGCCAGCAGAGGGGACAGGGAACTTTACAATGAGCAGTTCTTC. As protein: CASRGDRELYNEQFF.

This clone was observed a handful of times. The chain uses TRBV28 and TRBJ1-4; no reliable D call. V shed 5 bases and J shed 7 bases, with 11 bases lying between them. The CDR3 sequence is 13 residues long. The germline V gene has CDR1 MDHEN and CDR2 SYDVKM. The CDR3 is CASSPGRVEKLFF. Here the CDR3 DNA reads TGTGCCAGCAGTCCCGGACGGGTTGAAAAACTGTTTTTT.

There are a few counts of this clone. CDR3 amino acids: CASSEGQGPSYGYTF. The CDR3 nucleotides are TGTGCCAGCAGTGAAGGCCAGGGCCCATCTTATGGCTACACCTTC. The chain uses TRBV6-1 and TRBJ1-2; TRBD1 might be the D (5 bases). Trimming removed 1 base at V and 5 bases at J, with 14 bases between. This CDR3 has 15 residues. Germline V lookup: CDR1 MNHNS, CDR2 SASEGT.

V is TRBV9 and J is TRBJ2-2; 8 bases are a match to TRBD2. Germline V lookup: CDR1 SGDLS, CDR2 YYNGEE. Unmatched junction bases numbered 6, after V lost 4 bases and J lost 1 base. The CDR3 consists of 16 residues. This CDR3 reads CASSSRGGWNTGELFF. The CDR3 DNA reads as TGTGCCAGCAGCTCTCGGGGGGGCTGGAACACCGGGGAGCTGTTTTTT.

CDR3 DNA sequence: TGCAGCGTTGGGGATGAGTTCTCTGGGGCCAACGTCCTGACTTTC. Translation: CSVGDEFSGANVLTF. The J gene is TRBJ2-6, the V gene TRBV29-1; D gene ambiguous. The CDR3 runs 15 residues. V shed 4 bases and J shed 0 bases, with 10 bases lying between them. CDR1 and CDR2 (germline): SQVTM, ANQGSEA.

CDR3 in amino acids: CASRGQGGAETQYF. The CDR3 nucleotides read TGTGCCAGCAGAGGACAGGGGGGTGCGGAGACCCAGTACTTC. The chain recombines TRBV28 with TRBJ2-5; 10 bases agree with TRBD1. V lost 6 bases to trimming and J lost 5 bases; unmatched junction nucleotides: 6. The germline V gene encodes CDR1 MDHEN and CDR2 SYDVKM. The CDR3 contains 14 residues.

The chain recombines TRBV5-1 with TRBJ1-1; D not certain. V was pared by 4 bases and J by 4 bases, with 14 bases between. Germline loops: CDR1 SGHRS, CDR2 YFSETQ. There are 14 residues in the CDR3. This CDR3 is CASSREGALTEAFF. The DNA for the CDR3 is TGCGCCAGCAGCCGAGAGGGAGCCCTCACTGAAGCTTTCTTT.

The V and J genes are TRBV2 and TRBJ2-5, with a possible D match to TRBD2 (6 bases). Between the trimmed V and J ends, which lost 8 bases and 11 bases, there was a span of 12 bases. Germline values: CDR1 SNHLY, CDR2 FYNNEI. The CDR3 has 10 residues. CDR3 sequence reads: CASRRGEQYF. Here the CDR3 DNA reads TGTGCCAGCCGCCGCGGGGAGCAGTACTTC.

By frequency in the sample, this clone is medium-sized. V and J are TRBV27 and TRBJ1-5; perhaps TRBD1 as D (5 bases). Between the trimmed V and J ends, which lost 3 bases and 5 bases, there was a span of 14 bases. The V gene's germline CDR1 is MNHEY and CDR2 SMNVEV (reference sequence). This CDR3 comprises 15 residues. CDR3 sequence: CASSLHVGDDQPQHF. The CDR3 coding sequence is TGTGCCAGCAGTTTGCATGTAGGGGACGATCAGCCCCAGCATTTT.

This clone was counted ten times or more. This rearrangement joins TRBV5-5 to TRBJ2-7; 8 bases are a match to TRBD1. CDR1 and CDR2 (germline): SGHKS, YYEKEE (reference sequence). The CDR3 totals 14 residues. Unmatched junction bases numbered 3, after V lost 1 base and J lost 3 bases. The CDR3 coding sequence is TGTGCCAGCAGCTTGCTTGGACAGGGCTACGAGCAGTACTTC. Encoded protein: CASSLLGQGYEQYF.

V gene TRBV6-5 combines with J gene TRBJ2-3; D is perhaps TRBD1 or TRBD2 (5 bases each). The germline V gene has CDR1 MNHEY and CDR2 SVGAGI. There are 15 residues in the CDR3. V was clipped by 5 bases and J by 2 bases, with 14 bases between them. The CDR3 loop is CASSSQGRTTDTQYF. Here the CDR3 DNA reads TGTGCCAGCAGTAGCCAGGGACGCACCACAGATACGCAGTATTTT.

This chain uses TRBV27 with TRBJ2-7, with no clear D. The CDR3 is made up of 15 amino acids. Germline lookup yields CDR1 MNHEY and CDR2 SMNVEV (reference sequence). V was pared by 3 bases and J by 5 bases, with 17 bases between. CDR3 nucleotide sequence: TGTGCCAGCAGTTTTTCTTGGTCCCTTTCAAACGAGCAGTACTTC. It specifies CASSFSWSLSNEQYF.

V is TRBV28 and J is TRBJ2-1; weak D call: TRBD1 (6 bases). The CDR3 is made up of 16 amino acids. Per germline, CDR1 MDHEN and CDR2 SYDVKM. V gave up 6 bases and J gave up 4 bases, with 19 bases separating them. CDR3 residues: CASRVQGRPPYNEQFF. The CDR3 nucleotides are TGTGCCAGCAGGGTCCAGGGGCGACCTCCATACAATGAGCAGTTCTTC.

The sample holds a few counts of this clone. V is TRBV14 and J is TRBJ2-5; D is uncertain. Trimming shortened V by 4 bases and J by 1 base, and 16 bases separated the two germline ends. CDR1 and CDR2 from the germline V gene are SGHDN and FVKESK. The CDR3 has 16 amino acids. CDR3 sequence reads: CASSPPGVLFQETQYF. DNA for the CDR3: TGTGCCAGCAGCCCCCCTGGTGTTCTATTCCAAGAGACCCAGTACTTC.

This rearrangement joins TRBV6-5 to TRBJ2-7; D unresolved. Trimming removed 5 bases at V and 5 bases at J, with 7 bases between. There are 11 residues in the CDR3. Germline lookup yields CDR1 MNHEY and CDR2 SVGAGI. CDR3 DNA: TGTGCCAGCAGTGTACACCACGAGCAGTACGTC. The encoded protein is CASSVHHEQYV.

This clone was detected only a few times. The genes are TRBV10-3 and TRBJ2-2; possibly TRBD1 or TRBD2 for D (6 bases each). Trimming pared 5 bases from V and 0 bases from J, leaving 13 bases between. Germline assignment: CDR1 ENHRY and CDR2 SYGVKD. The CDR3 is made up of 16 amino acids. CDR3 DNA sequence: TGTGCCATCAGTCCGAGAGGGGGGACGAACACCGGGGAGCTGTTTTTT. Encoded protein: CAISPRGGTNTGELFF.

The V call is TRBV7-6, the J call TRBJ2-5; maybe TRBD1 (5 bases). The CDR3 runs 13 residues. The germline V gene encodes CDR1 SGHVS and CDR2 FNYEAQ. Between the trimmed V and J ends, which lost 1 base and 5 bases, there was a span of 8 bases. In DNA, the CDR3 is TGTGCCAGCAGCTTAGGGGGCTGGGAGACCCAGTACTTC. This gives the protein CASSLGGWETQYF.